What follows are 19 T cell receptor beta chains derived from one specimen sequenced in a study of blood T cell repertoires in COVID-19. Only in-frame clones appear in the TCRdb table, and some are missing; sequencing was by immunoSEQ multiplex PCR. The sample shows fewer than 350,000 clones, approximately 89% of them seen only once. Sequencing used peripheral blood. The receptors shown here come from a woman aged 60-75 years with COVID-19, enrolled during active disease.

The V call is TRBV5-1, the J call TRBJ2-1, with D unresolved. Germline CDR1 and CDR2: SGHRS and YFSETQ. Trimming removed 0 bases at V and 6 bases at J, with 10 bases between. The CDR3 is 14 residues long. The CDR3 is CASSLERLSNEQFF. The CDR3 DNA reads as TGCGCCAGCAGCTTGGAACGGTTAAGCAATGAGCAGTTCTTC.

This clone was recorded a few times. The CDR3 spells CASSLWGDYGYTF. CDR3 DNA: TGTGCCAGCAGCTTATGGGGGGACTATGGCTACACCTTC. The rearrangement links TRBV13 to TRBJ1-2, with a weak D call TRBD1 (5 bases). Germline V gene sequence: CDR1 PRHDT, CDR2 FYEKMQ (reference sequence). The V gene lost 2 bases and the J gene lost 3 bases, with 7 bases spanning the gap. CDR3 length equals 13 residues.

The genes are TRBV28 and TRBJ1-3; 7 bases agree with TRBD1. V was pared by 5 bases and J by 2 bases, with 3 bases of the junction left unmatched. The CDR3 loop spans 14 amino acids. The germline V gene encodes CDR1 MDHEN and CDR2 SYDVKM. CDR3 DNA: TGTGCCAGCAGTCTACAGGGGACTGGAAACACCATATATTTT. It encodes CASSLQGTGNTIYF.

The genes are TRBV6-2 or TRBV6-3 and TRBJ1-5; D is possibly TRBD1 (5 bases). The CDR3 extends over 14 amino acids. Germline V gene data show CDR1 as MNHEY and CDR2 as SVGEGT. Deletions cut 2 bases from V and 5 bases from J, with 10 bases between. This CDR3 reads CASSYLRVDQPQHF. The CDR3 DNA follows: TGTGCCAGCAGTTACCTCAGGGTGGATCAGCCCCAGCATTTT.

This chain's CDR3 is CASSFLQGPYTEAFF. Written as DNA, the CDR3 is TGTGCCAGCAGCTTTTTACAGGGGCCTTACACTGAAGCTTTCTTT. The V gene is TRBV5-8, the J gene TRBJ1-1; 7 bases match TRBD1. Germline CDR1 and CDR2: SGHTS and YDEGEE. The CDR3 covers 15 residues. V lost 2 bases, J lost 3 bases, and 7 bases stayed unmatched.

This clone has only one observation. The CDR3 DNA reads TGTGCCAGCAGCTTAGAATCAGGGTCCTACGAGCAGTACTTC. Protein: CASSLESGSYEQYF. The chain links TRBV7-2 to TRBJ2-7, with TRBD1 as a possible D gene (5 bases). The CDR3 is 14 amino acids. V lost 1 base to trimming and J lost 1 base, with 8 bases between them. Germline V CDR1 and CDR2: SGHTA, FQGNSA.

This chain links TRBV15 with TRBJ1-6; unclear D gene. Trimming took off 6 bases at V and 3 bases at J, with 15 bases between the two ends. CDR1 LNHNV and CDR2 YYDKDF come from the germline V gene (reference sequence). CDR3 length equals 16 residues. The CDR3 region has the DNA TGTGCCACCAGGGCCCTAGAGGCCCACTATAATTCACCCCTCCACTTT. Translated, it gives CATRALEAHYNSPLHF.

V gene TRBV5-6 combines with J gene TRBJ1-5; TRBD1 matches at 10 bases. Germline CDR1 and CDR2: SGHDT and YYEEEE. This CDR3 spans 14 amino acids. V lost 4 bases to trimming and J lost 7 bases; unmatched junction nucleotides: 5. The CDR3 protein is CASSHRTGGQPQHF. CDR3 in DNA: TGTGCCAGCAGCCACCGGACAGGGGGGCAGCCCCAGCATTTT.

This chain connects TRBV19 to TRBJ2-3; 10 bases agree with TRBD1. This CDR3 has 16 residues. Germline loops: CDR1 LNHDA, CDR2 SQIVND (reference sequence). The J segment lost 0 bases and the V segment lost 3 bases, leaving 3 bases of the junction unmatched. The CDR3 region is CASSIGDRGSTDTQYF. The CDR3 region has the DNA TGTGCCAGTAGTATTGGGGACAGGGGTAGCACAGATACGCAGTATTTT. Supplemented by reference TRBV19 and TRBJ2-3, the full variable domain reads DGGITQSPKYLFRKEGQNVTLSCEQNLNHDAMYWYRQDPGQGLRLIYYSQIVNDFQKGDIAEGYSVSREKKESFPLTVTSAQKNPTAFYLCASSIGDRGSTDTQYFGPGTRLTVL.

The chain has TRBV10-3 and TRBJ1-1, with 8 bases fitting TRBD1. V lost 7 bases to trimming and J lost 1 base; unmatched junction nucleotides: 5. Germline V gene data show CDR1 as ENHRY and CDR2 as SYGVKD. The CDR3 contains 14 residues. CDR3 in DNA: TGTGCCATCAACGCAGGGGGCGCGAACACTGAAGCTTTCTTT. It is translated as CAINAGGANTEAFF.

This chain uses TRBV12-5 with TRBJ1-1; TRBD1 might be the D (5 bases). V lost 5 bases, J lost 6 bases, and 13 bases lay in between. Looked up from germline, CDR1 is LGHNT and CDR2 is FRNRAP. The CDR3 consists of 13 residues. CDR3 nucleotide sequence: TGTGCTAGTGGTAAGGGGATATGGGCTGAAGCTTTCTTT. Its translation is CASGKGIWAEAFF.

This chain uses TRBV2 with TRBJ1-5; D not resolved. CDR3 length equals 12 residues. CDR1 is SNHLY and CDR2 is FYNNEI in the germline V gene. Deletions cut 5 bases from V and 5 bases from J, with 7 bases between. CDR3 sequence: CASSQSDQPQHF. The DNA for the CDR3 is TGTGCCAGCAGTCAAAGCGATCAGCCCCAGCATTTT.

The chain has TRBV9 and TRBJ1-1; D is unresolved. Germline CDR1 and CDR2: SGDLS and YYNGEE. This CDR3 comprises 13 residues. V was shortened by 0 bases and J by 2 bases, with 5 bases between the two germline ends. DNA of the CDR3: TGTGCCAGCAGCGTAGTTACAAACACTGAAGCTTTCTTT. Translating it yields CASSVVTNTEAFF.

V and J are TRBV19 and TRBJ1-4; 10 bases agree with TRBD1. The CDR3 is 15 residues long. The V gene's germline CDR1 is LNHDA and CDR2 SQIVND (reference sequence). V gave up 5 bases and J gave up 8 bases; unmatched junction bases: 8. As DNA, the CDR3 is TGTGCCAGTAGTCTTGGACAGGGGGAAGGCGAAAAACTGTTTTTT. The encoded protein is CASSLGQGEGEKLFF.

This clone was observed a handful of times. This chain links TRBV11-2 with TRBJ1-4; 9 bases align to TRBD1. The germline CDR1 and CDR2 sequences are SGHAT and FQNNGV. This CDR3 contains 15 residues. J gave up 6 bases and V 5 bases, and 7 bases lay outside the gene matches. CDR3 sequence (DNA): TGTGCCAGCAGCCCTTACAGGGGGCGAGATGAAAAACTGTTTTTT. Translated: CASSPYRGRDEKLFF. Looking up the rest from reference TRBV11-2 and TRBJ1-4 gives the full variable domain: EAGVAQSPRYKIIEKRQSVAFWCNPISGHATLYWYQQILGQGPKLLIQFQNNGVVDDSQLPKDRFSAERLKGVDSTLKIQPAKLEDSAVYLCASSPYRGRDEKLFFGSGTQLSVL.

This chain uses TRBV29-1 with TRBJ2-3; possibly TRBD1 for D (5 bases). CDR1 and CDR2 from the germline V gene are SQVTM and ANQGSEA. The CDR3 has 13 amino acids. V lost 7 bases, J lost 0 bases, and 11 bases lay in between. CDR3 loop: CSARVSSTDTQYF. CDR3 nucleotide sequence: TGCAGCGCCAGGGTTTCTAGCACAGATACGCAGTATTTT.

This clone was seen at least ten times. V usage is TRBV29-1 and J usage is TRBJ2-7, with D possibly TRBD2 on 5 matching bases. With 0 bases removed from V and 0 bases from J, the gap between germline ends came to 15 bases. This CDR3 comprises 16 residues. CDR1 is SQVTM and CDR2 is ANQGSEA in the germline V gene. CDR3 in DNA: TGCAGCGTTGAAGATGTACCCGGTGAGGGCTCCTACGAGCAGTACTTC. Its protein product is CSVEDVPGEGSYEQYF.

The rearrangement uses TRBV28 and TRBJ1-2, with D possibly being TRBD1 (6 bases). Germline V CDR1 and CDR2: MDHEN, SYDVKM. V gave up 5 bases and J gave up 6 bases, with 19 bases separating them. The CDR3 consists of 15 residues. This CDR3 reads CASSLWGGVRDGYTF. Written as DNA, the CDR3 is TGTGCCAGCAGTCTTTGGGGGGGCGTTAGGGATGGCTACACCTTC.

This clone was observed a single time. This rearrangement joins TRBV27 to TRBJ1-1; 11 bases agree with TRBD1. Unmatched junction bases numbered 5, after V lost 7 bases and J lost 1 base. CDR1 and CDR2 (germline): MNHEY, SMNVEV (reference sequence). This CDR3 comprises 15 residues. The CDR3 sequence: CASTGQGARNTEAFF. Here the CDR3 DNA reads TGTGCCAGCACCGGACAGGGGGCGCGGAACACTGAAGCTTTCTTT.